Listed below are T cell receptor beta chains from one sample, sequenced in a study of cytomegalovirus exposure and HLA in healthy donors. Produced via immunoSEQ multiplex PCR; TCRdb's table is partial and in-frame only. The table lists tens of thousands of clones, about 93% of them singletons. The specimen was PBMCs. These receptors all come from a man aged 18 to 29 in good health and CMV-seronegative. Both conserved end residues are part of each CDR3. Each record gives: J gene, V gene, D gene, clone size, CDR3 DNA, CDR3 protein. D genes are given only for firm matches. Where a row states a size, it is once, few, many or the class of an expanded clone; other rows omit it.

J: TRBJ1-4; V: TRBV5-6; D: .; size: .; DNA: TGTGCCAGCAGCTTCTTGAGCGAAAAACTGTTTTTT; CDR3: CASSFLSEKLFF
J: TRBJ2-7; V: TRBV15; D: TRBD2; size: .; DNA: TGTGCCACCAGCAGAGAGCGGGAGGGTTCCTACGAGCAGTACTTC; CDR3: CATSREREGSYEQYF
J: TRBJ1-4; V: TRBV27; D: TRBD1; size: .; DNA: TGTGCCAGCAGTGACAGGGGGATCGATTCAACTAATGAAAAACTGTTTTTT; CDR3: CASSDRGIDSTNEKLFF
J: TRBJ1-4; V: TRBV5-1; D: .; size: .; DNA: TGCGCCAGCAGCTTGGGAGGACAGCTCTCTAATGAAAAACTGTTTTTT; CDR3: CASSLGGQLSNEKLFF
J: TRBJ2-5; V: TRBV5-1; D: TRBD2; size: .; DNA: TGCGCCAGCAGCTTGGTAGTAGCGGGAGGGCCTGACCAAGAGACCCAGTACTTC; CDR3: CASSLVVAGGPDQETQYF
J: TRBJ2-3; V: TRBV2; D: TRBD2; size: .; DNA: TGTGCCAGCAGGGGGACTAGCGGAAAGACAGATACGCAGTATTTT; CDR3: CASRGTSGKTDTQYF
J: TRBJ2-3; V: TRBV6-6; D: TRBD2; size: .; DNA: TGTGCCATCCGAGCGGGAGGGACAGATACGCAGTATTTT; CDR3: CAIRAGGTDTQYF
J: TRBJ2-5; V: TRBV7-9; D: TRBD1; size: .; DNA: TGTGCCAGCAGCCCCGGGGACAGGAGCCAAGAGACCCAGTACTTC; CDR3: CASSPGDRSQETQYF
J: TRBJ2-5; V: TRBV5-6; D: TRBD2; size: .; DNA: TGTGCCAGCAGCTTGTTTCTAGCGGGAGGGCCGTCAGAGACCCAGTACTTC; CDR3: CASSLFLAGGPSETQYF
J: TRBJ1-1; V: TRBV5-1; D: .; size: .; DNA: TGCGCCAGCAGCTTGGAGGGGACACCGAACACTGAAGCTTTCTTT; CDR3: CASSLEGTPNTEAFF
J: TRBJ2-7; V: TRBV10-3; D: .; size: .; DNA: TGTGCCATCAGTGAAGATGGGACTCCCTCTCCCAACGTCTACTCCTACGAGCAGTACTTC; CDR3: CAISEDGTPSPNVYSYEQYF
J: TRBJ1-1; V: TRBV6-5; D: .; size: .; DNA: TGTGCCAGCAGTTCCCCCCCGGCTGAAGCTTTCTTT; CDR3: CASSSPPAEAFF
J: TRBJ1-4; V: TRBV28; D: .; size: .; DNA: TGTGCCAGCAGTTTACTACAGACTAATGAAAAACTGTTTTTT; CDR3: CASSLLQTNEKLFF
J: TRBJ2-1; V: TRBV6-5; D: TRBD2; size: .; DNA: TGTGCCAGCAGACCAACTAGCGGGGGGAACAATGAGCAGTTCTTC; CDR3: CASRPTSGGNNEQFF
J: TRBJ2-7; V: TRBV10-3; D: TRBD1; size: .; DNA: TGTGCCCTAAGCGGGACAGGGAGGAGCAGGTACTTC; CDR3: CALSGTGRSRYF
J: TRBJ2-7; V: TRBV7-8; D: TRBD1; size: .; DNA: TGTGCCAGCAGCTCAGGACCTCAGGGGGCGCTGGGAGAGCAGTACTTC; CDR3: CASSSGPQGALGEQYF
J: TRBJ1-4; V: TRBV7-9; D: .; size: .; DNA: TGTGCCAGCAGCTTAGCGTTTCAGGGGAAGGATGAAAAACTGTTTTTT; CDR3: CASSLAFQGKDEKLFF
J: TRBJ2-7; V: TRBV28; D: TRBD1; size: .; DNA: TGTGCCAGCAGCCGGGCGGGACAGGGTCAGGGGCAGTACTTC; CDR3: CASSRAGQGQGQYF
J: TRBJ2-1; V: TRBV9; D: .; size: .; DNA: TGTGCCAGCAGCGTAGGTAGCACTGGTGAGCAGTTCTTC; CDR3: CASSVGSTGEQFF
J: TRBJ1-2; V: TRBV15; D: .; size: .; DNA: TGTGCCACCAGCCCGTATGGCTACACCTTC; CDR3: CATSPYGYTF
J: TRBJ2-7; V: TRBV5-4; D: TRBD1; size: .; DNA: TGTGCCAGCAGCTCATGGGACAGGGGGTACGAGCAGTACTTC; CDR3: CASSSWDRGYEQYF
J: TRBJ2-1; V: TRBV27; D: .; size: .; DNA: TGTGCCAGCAGGCGCATGGGGGCGACTGGGCCCTACAATGAGCAGTTCTTC; CDR3: CASRRMGATGPYNEQFF
J: TRBJ2-7; V: TRBV2; D: TRBD2; size: .; DNA: TGTGCCAGCCGTGTGCTAGCGGGCCCCAACTACGAGCAGTACTTC; CDR3: CASRVLAGPNYEQYF
J: TRBJ2-6; V: TRBV13; D: .; size: .; DNA: TGTGCCAGCAGCTTCGGGACTTTCTCTGGGGCCAACGTCCTGACTTTC; CDR3: CASSFGTFSGANVLTF
J: TRBJ2-7; V: TRBV19; D: .; size: .; DNA: TGTGCCAGTAGTATAGGTCAGGCAGGGGTAAACGAGCAGTACTTC; CDR3: CASSIGQAGVNEQYF
J: TRBJ2-2; V: TRBV18; D: TRBD1; size: once; DNA: TGTGCCAGCTCACCACTCTGGACAGGGACCGGGGAGCTGTTTTTT; CDR3: CASSPLWTGTGELFF
J: TRBJ1-2; V: TRBV27; D: .; size: once; DNA: TGTGCCAGCAGCCCCACGCCGGTGTATGGCTACACCTTC; CDR3: CASSPTPVYGYTF
J: TRBJ2-2; V: TRBV6-1; D: TRBD1; size: .; DNA: TGTGCCAGCAGTGATGGGACAGGGATCTCCCGGGAGCTGTTTTTT; CDR3: CASSDGTGISRELFF
J: TRBJ1-1; V: TRBV19; D: TRBD1; size: .; DNA: TGTGCCTCCGGACAGGGCGGGAGGAACACTGAAGCTTTCTTT; CDR3: CASGQGGRNTEAFF
J: TRBJ2-7; V: TRBV6-5; D: TRBD1; size: .; DNA: TGTGCCAGCAGTTCACCGACAGGGGGTATCTACGAGCAGTACTTC; CDR3: CASSSPTGGIYEQYF
J: TRBJ2-5; V: TRBV15; D: TRBD1; size: .; DNA: TGTGCCACCAGCAGAGCTGCCGGACAGGGACCCGGAGAGACCCAGTACTTC; CDR3: CATSRAAGQGPGETQYF
J: TRBJ2-6; V: TRBV18; D: .; size: once; DNA: TGTGCCAGCTCACCTCTTTCTGGGGCCAACGTCCTGACTTTC; CDR3: CASSPLSGANVLTF
J: TRBJ1-1; V: TRBV6-1; D: .; size: .; DNA: TGTGCCAGCAGTGAATCAGGGCGCACTGAAGCTTTCTTT; CDR3: CASSESGRTEAFF
J: TRBJ1-2; V: TRBV7-2; D: .; size: .; DNA: TGTGCCAGCAGCTTAGGATTCGGGACTCCACCGAACTATGGCTACACCTTC; CDR3: CASSLGFGTPPNYGYTF
J: TRBJ2-1; V: TRBV13; D: TRBD2; size: once; DNA: TGTGCCAGCAGCCTGGGACTAGCGGGCACCAATGAGCAGTTCTTC; CDR3: CASSLGLAGTNEQFF
J: TRBJ1-1; V: TRBV28; D: TRBD1; size: .; DNA: TGTGCCAGCAGGGCAAACAGGGGGCCAGGTAACACTGAAGCTTTCTTT; CDR3: CASRANRGPGNTEAFF
J: TRBJ1-1; V: TRBV7-9; D: .; size: .; DNA: TGTGCCAGCAGCTATTACAGGGCGAGGAACACTGAAGCTTTCTTT; CDR3: CASSYYRARNTEAFF
J: TRBJ2-5; V: TRBV5-4; D: .; size: .; DNA: TGTGCCAGCAGACCAACTAGCCATCAAGAGACCCAGTACTTC; CDR3: CASRPTSHQETQYF
J: TRBJ2-3; V: TRBV5-1; D: TRBD2; size: .; DNA: TGCGCCAGCAGCTTGGCGGGAGGTACAGATACGCAGTATTTT; CDR3: CASSLAGGTDTQYF
J: TRBJ2-2; V: TRBV2; D: .; size: .; DNA: TGTGCCAGCAGTGAGGTAGCGAAGGGGGCCGGGGAGCTGTTTTTT; CDR3: CASSEVAKGAGELFF
J: TRBJ2-3; V: TRBV15; D: TRBD2; size: .; DNA: TGTGCCACCAGCAGAGTGTCCCCCGGACTAGCGGGAGAAGAAGATACGCAGTATTTT; CDR3: CATSRVSPGLAGEEDTQYF
J: TRBJ1-5; V: TRBV5-6; D: .; size: .; DNA: TGTGCCAGCAGCTTTAAAGGGGACTCGGGTTATCAGCCCCAGCATTTT; CDR3: CASSFKGDSGYQPQHF
J: TRBJ1-1; V: TRBV7-2; D: .; size: once; DNA: TGTGCCAGCAGCTTGAGGCAGGGGCACACTGAAGCTTTCTTT; CDR3: CASSLRQGHTEAFF
J: TRBJ2-7; V: TRBV10-3; D: TRBD2; size: .; DNA: TGTGCCATCAACCCTAGCGGGCTTAGCCACTACGAGCAGTACTTC; CDR3: CAINPSGLSHYEQYF
J: TRBJ1-1; V: TRBV6-5; D: .; size: .; DNA: TGTGCCAGCACTCCAGGGCGGCACACTGAAGCTTTCTTT; CDR3: CASTPGRHTEAFF
J: TRBJ2-7; V: TRBV2; D: .; size: .; DNA: TGTGCCAGCAGGGTCCTCTTCTACAGCGGGCAGTACTTC; CDR3: CASRVLFYSGQYF
J: TRBJ1-1; V: TRBV10-1; D: .; size: few; DNA: TGCGCCAGCAGTGGACACAGGGTCCCCACTGAAGCTTTCTTT; CDR3: CASSGHRVPTEAFF
J: TRBJ2-1; V: TRBV5-4; D: TRBD1; size: .; DNA: TGTGCCAGCAGCTTGCCCGGGACAGATTACAATGAGCAGTTCTTC; CDR3: CASSLPGTDYNEQFF
J: TRBJ2-7; V: TRBV18; D: TRBD1; size: once; DNA: TGTGCCAGCTCACAACGGACAGGGGTTGGACTGTCCTACGAGCAGTACTTC; CDR3: CASSQRTGVGLSYEQYF
J: TRBJ2-7; V: TRBV7-2; D: TRBD2; size: .; DNA: TGTGCCAGCAGCGCAACTAGCGGGGATTCCTACGAGCAGTACTTC; CDR3: CASSATSGDSYEQYF